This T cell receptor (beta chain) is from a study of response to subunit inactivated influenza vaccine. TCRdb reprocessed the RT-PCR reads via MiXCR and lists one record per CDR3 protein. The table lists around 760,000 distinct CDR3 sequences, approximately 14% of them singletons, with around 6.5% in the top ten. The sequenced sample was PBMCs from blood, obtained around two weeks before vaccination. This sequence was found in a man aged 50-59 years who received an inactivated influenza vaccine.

CDR3 nucleotides: TGTGCCAGCAGCCGGGACACCAAATACGAGCAGTACTTC. It encodes CASSRDTKYEQYF. The chain has TRBV3-1 and TRBJ2-7; D perhaps matches TRBD1 (6 bases). V was shortened by 4 bases and J by 4 bases, with 11 bases between the two germline ends. This CDR3 has 13 amino acids. Per germline, CDR1 LGHDT and CDR2 YNNKEL (reference sequence).